The clone carrying this TCR beta chain has just a few counts. Its cognate antigen is unknown. Germline V gene sequence: CDR1 SGHDT, CDR2 YYEEEE. Trimming stripped 0 bases from V and 2 bases from J, with 5 bases between. The CDR3 runs to 13 residues. The assay was immunoSEQ multiplex PCR, and TCRdb's table has in-frame clones only and misses some. The sample carries more than 75,000 clones, 84% recorded once. The sample is drawn from a study of OX40 agonist ivuxolimab in advanced cancers. Study details: Patients received the agonistic anti-OX40 (CD134) antibody ivuxolimab. Prior therapy, whether anti-PD-1, anti-PD-L1 or anti-CTLA-4, was allowed, and 35% to 40% had some. Study-wide findings and caveats: CD4+ and CD8+ blood T cells expanded clonally by week 6 at 0.1 to 3.0 mg/kg. Antigen specificity remained undetermined for the expanded peripheral T cells.

The rearrangement uses TRBV5-6 and TRBJ1-2; D possibly corresponds to TRBD1 (5 bases). The input for sequencing was CD4+ or CD8+ T cells sorted from blood, taken in a trial of the OX40 agonist ivuxolimab. The receptor's source is an adult with an advanced solid tumor such as melanoma, head and neck, liver or kidney cancer. The DNA of the CDR3 is TGTGCCAGCAGCTTGGCAGGGAACTATGGCTACACCTTC. Amino acid sequence: CASSLAGNYGYTF.